This T cell receptor beta chain was recorded in a study of cytomegalovirus exposure and HLA in healthy donors. In the PCR, 60 Vbeta and 13 Jbeta primers were used. Some clones are missing from TCRdb's copy, which holds only in-frame ones; the method was immunoSEQ multiplex PCR. Altogether over 150,000 clones are present, about four fifths being singletons, with the ten largest covering approximately 4.8%. Trimming stripped 2 bases from V and 3 bases from J, with 12 bases between. This CDR3 contains 15 residues. CDR1 is MNHEY, CDR2 SMNVEV, per germline (reference sequence). The V call is TRBV27, the J call TRBJ2-3, with D possibly matching TRBD2 (6 bases). The specimen sequenced was PBMCs. This clonotype was obtained from a man aged 25 to 40 in good health and CMV-seropositive. The CDR3 DNA reads TGTGCCAGCAGTTTAGGGCTAGCGTGGACAGATACGCAGTATTTT. It encodes CASSLGLAWTDTQYF.